The entry below describes one TCR beta chain. Only in-frame clones appear in the TCRdb table, and some are missing; sequencing was by immunoSEQ multiplex PCR. The data contain hundreds of thousands of clones, around 78% of them singletons. This entry comes from a study of shared T cell receptors in the human thymus. The CDR3 covers 14 residues. Germline values: CDR1 LNHDA, CDR2 SQIVND (reference sequence). Trimming shortened V by 6 bases and J by 0 bases, and 11 bases separated the two germline ends. This sample also belongs to another study, concerning human thymus T cells. That paper notes: The donor group consisted of healthy Finnish infants who were having corrective surgery for congenital heart defects. Resections from corrective heart surgery supplied the thymus tissue. Thymic and blood repertoires appeared to show biased V and J gene usage. Related studies noted strongly shared thymic repertoires across unrelated people.

Sequences were obtained from thymocytes. The chain recombines TRBV19 with TRBJ1-2, with D possibly matching TRBD1 (5 bases). The source of this sequence is a boy under two years old with a congenital heart defect. The CDR3 protein is CASRQDSTNYGYTF. In DNA, the CDR3 is TGTGCCAGTAGACAAGACAGTACTAACTATGGCTACACCTTC.